This TCR beta chain appears in the sequencing data of a study of blood T cell repertoires in COVID-19. The wider study: Samples of COVID-19 (acute and convalescent) were obtained from the United States, Italy and Spain. T cells, B-cell-depleted T cells, or PBMCs supplied cDNA or gDNA.

The authors' processing: Using reference gene primer amplification, nucleated cell counts were estimated. Sequenced by immunoSEQ multiplex PCR; TCRdb stores in-frame clones only, minus some. The V and J calls and clone size are taken from that table; D and trimming were inferred from the DNA. The table includes 150,000 to 200,000 clones, 80% to 90% detected once. Germline CDR1 reads MNHEY; CDR2 reads SMNVEV (reference sequence). The junction had 10 bases not matched to a gene; V was cut back by 5 bases and J by 4 bases. The CDR3 consists of 17 residues. Input material: peripheral blood. The chain couples TRBV27 to TRBJ1-5, with 11 bases aligning to TRBD1. The clonotype originates from a woman older than 75 with acute or convalescent COVID-19. The CDR3 bases are TGTGCCAGCAGTCCCATCGGACAGGGGGCTTGGAATCAGCCCCAGCATTTT. Translation: CASSPIGQGAWNQPQHF.